Listed below are T cell receptor beta chains from one sample, sequenced in a study of cytomegalovirus exposure and HLA in healthy donors. Clones were sequenced by immunoSEQ multiplex PCR, and TCRdb holds only the in-frame ones, with some missing. The sample has under 150,000 clones, around three quarters seen once. Sequenced input: PBMCs. Receptors originate from a woman in her forties or fifties in good health and CMV-seronegative. Each CDR3 is given with its conserved first and last residue. A D gene is named only where the DNA matches it firmly.

>TRBJ1-1|TRBV30|TRBD1|14
CAWKGQGLNTEAFF
>TRBJ1-2|TRBV9|TRBD1|14
CASSGTGSNYGYTF
>TRBJ2-7|TRBV6-1|.|14
CASQAQRGFYEQYF
>TRBJ2-1|TRBV30|.|12
CAWESSAFTSFF
>TRBJ1-1|TRBV9|TRBD1|17
CASSVEGQGLMNTEAFF
>TRBJ2-7|TRBV7-9|.|15
CASSQGRLPSYEQYF
>TRBJ2-1|TRBV6-5|.|15
CASSLDSGSYNEQFF
>TRBJ2-1|TRBV5-8|TRBD1|15
CASSFGQGNNNEQFF
>TRBJ2-2|TRBV28|.|13
CASSGVNTGELFF
>TRBJ2-7|TRBV11-2|.|12
CASSFSSYEQYF
>TRBJ2-5|TRBV28|TRBD1|16
CASSSIDRGHQETQYF
>TRBJ1-4|TRBV27|TRBD1|15
CASSFSARGPEKLFF
>TRBJ2-3|TRBV7-2|.|16
CASSLRPGSRTDTQYF
>TRBJ2-5|TRBV19|TRBD1|14
CASTGTGLGETQYF
>TRBJ1-1|TRBV30|TRBD1|16
CAWSPFPPTGDTEAFF
>TRBJ2-7|TRBV6-5|TRBD2|15
CASSPTSGPTYEQYF
>TRBJ1-1|TRBV5-4|TRBD1|16
CASSAGQGRVNTEAFF
>TRBJ1-2|TRBV7-6|TRBD1|16
CASSPGRDRENYGYTF
>TRBJ1-1|TRBV7-9|TRBD1|15
CASSEDRGRNTEAFF
>TRBJ2-6|TRBV7-3|TRBD1|19
CASSPPGTGAHSGANVLTF
>TRBJ1-2|TRBV7-3|TRBD1|13
CASSFQGAQGYTF
>TRBJ2-1|TRBV27|.|11
CASRRGEEQFF
>TRBJ1-3|TRBV4-2|.|18
CASSQEGGRTPSGNTIYF
>TRBJ2-6|TRBV30|.|15
CAWSVGGSGANVLTF
>TRBJ2-1|TRBV4-1|TRBD1|15
CASSQEFGTGNEQFF
>TRBJ2-7|TRBV5-1|.|17
CASSLNPGGTRSYEQYF
>TRBJ2-2|TRBV9|.|16
CASSVGQGHFTGELFF
>TRBJ1-1|TRBV7-9|TRBD1|17
CASSLTTGGALNTEAFF